The clone carrying this TCR beta chain occurred a few times. The use of a sample-barcoded 5' primer and a J-beta primer mix characterized a second PCR of roughly 7 to 12 cycles. TCRdb analysed the 5' RACE reads with MiXCR anew, one entry per CDR3 protein. The sample has about 670,000 distinct CDR3 sequences, 45% to 60% seen once; the top ten hold 13%. CDR3 size: 15 residues. V lost 5 bases, J lost 3 bases, and 7 bases stayed unmatched. This sample is drawn from a study of blood T cells in healthy people across ages. The origin of this receptor is a woman aged 80 or over in good health. V usage is TRBV12-3 or TRBV12-4 and J usage is TRBJ1-5, with TRBD1 matching 7 bases. The sample was blood. As DNA, the CDR3 is TGTGCCAGCAGTAGGGGGCGGGAACCCAATCAGCCCCAGCATTTT. It is translated as CASSRGREPNQPQHF.